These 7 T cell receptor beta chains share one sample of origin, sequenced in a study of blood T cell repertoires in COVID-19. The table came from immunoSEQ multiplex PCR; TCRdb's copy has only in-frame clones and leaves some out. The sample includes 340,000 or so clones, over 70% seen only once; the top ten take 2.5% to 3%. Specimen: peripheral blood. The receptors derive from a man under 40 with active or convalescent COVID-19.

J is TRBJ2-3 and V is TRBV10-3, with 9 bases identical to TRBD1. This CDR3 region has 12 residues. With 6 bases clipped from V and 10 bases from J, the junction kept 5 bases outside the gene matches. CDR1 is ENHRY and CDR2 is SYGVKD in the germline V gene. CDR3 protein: CAIRPQGAPQYF. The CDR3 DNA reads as TGTGCCATCAGGCCACAGGGGGCTCCGCAGTATTTT.

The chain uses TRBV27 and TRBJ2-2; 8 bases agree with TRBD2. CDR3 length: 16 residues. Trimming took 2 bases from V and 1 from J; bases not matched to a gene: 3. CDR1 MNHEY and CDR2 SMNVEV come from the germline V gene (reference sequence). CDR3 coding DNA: TGTGCCAGCAGTTTAATTAGCGGGGTGAACACCGGGGAGCTGTTTTTT. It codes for CASSLISGVNTGELFF.

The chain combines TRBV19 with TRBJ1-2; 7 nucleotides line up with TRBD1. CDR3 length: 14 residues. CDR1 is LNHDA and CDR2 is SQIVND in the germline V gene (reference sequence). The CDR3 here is CAATGGRGLYGYTF. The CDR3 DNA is TGTGCTGCTACTGGGGGCAGGGGGTTGTATGGCTACACCTTC.

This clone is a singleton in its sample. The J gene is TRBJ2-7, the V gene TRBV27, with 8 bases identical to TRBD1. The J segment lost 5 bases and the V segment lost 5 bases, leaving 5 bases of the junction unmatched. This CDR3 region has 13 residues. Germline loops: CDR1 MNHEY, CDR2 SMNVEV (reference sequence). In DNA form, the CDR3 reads TGTGCCAGCAGTACCTGGACAGGGAACGAGCAGTACTTC. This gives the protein CASSTWTGNEQYF.

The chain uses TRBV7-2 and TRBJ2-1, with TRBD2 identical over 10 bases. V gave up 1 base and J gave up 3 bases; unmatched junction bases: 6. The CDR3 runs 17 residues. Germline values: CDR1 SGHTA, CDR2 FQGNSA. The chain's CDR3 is CASSLGGLAGVYNEQFF. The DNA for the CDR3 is TGTGCCAGCAGCTTAGGAGGGCTAGCGGGAGTCTACAATGAGCAGTTCTTC.

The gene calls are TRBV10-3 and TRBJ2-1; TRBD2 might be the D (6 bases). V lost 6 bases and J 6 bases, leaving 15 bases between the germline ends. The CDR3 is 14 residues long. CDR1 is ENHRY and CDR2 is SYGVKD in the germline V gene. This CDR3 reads CAIRYNDGGNEQFF. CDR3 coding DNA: TGTGCCATCAGATACAATGACGGGGGCAATGAGCAGTTCTTC.

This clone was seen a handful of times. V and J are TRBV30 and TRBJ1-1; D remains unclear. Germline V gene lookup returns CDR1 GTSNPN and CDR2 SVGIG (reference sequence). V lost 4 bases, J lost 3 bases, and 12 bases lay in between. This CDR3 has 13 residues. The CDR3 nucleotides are TGTGCCTGGACGCGCCACTACTACACTGAAGCTTTCTTT. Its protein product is CAWTRHYYTEAFF.